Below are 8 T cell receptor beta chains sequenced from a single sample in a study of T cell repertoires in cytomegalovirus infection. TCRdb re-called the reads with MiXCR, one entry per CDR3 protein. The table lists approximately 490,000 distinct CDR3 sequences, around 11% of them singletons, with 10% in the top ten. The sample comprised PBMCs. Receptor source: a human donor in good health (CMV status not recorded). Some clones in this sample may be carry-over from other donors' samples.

The CDR3: CASRFRQGSTEAFF. CDR3 bases: TGTGCCAGCAGATTTCGACAGGGTAGCACTGAAGCTTTCTTT. V usage is TRBV12-3 or TRBV12-4 and J usage is TRBJ1-1, with TRBD1 matching over 7 bases. V shed 6 bases, J shed 4 bases, and the junction held 8 bases outside the gene matches. This CDR3 comprises 14 residues.

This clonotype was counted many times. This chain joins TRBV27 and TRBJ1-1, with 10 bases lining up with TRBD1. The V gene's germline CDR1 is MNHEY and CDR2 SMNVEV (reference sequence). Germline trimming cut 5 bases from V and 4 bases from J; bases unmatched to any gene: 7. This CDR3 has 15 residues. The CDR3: CASSARQGARTEAFF. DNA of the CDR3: TGTGCCAGCAGTGCCCGACAGGGGGCTCGCACTGAAGCTTTCTTT.

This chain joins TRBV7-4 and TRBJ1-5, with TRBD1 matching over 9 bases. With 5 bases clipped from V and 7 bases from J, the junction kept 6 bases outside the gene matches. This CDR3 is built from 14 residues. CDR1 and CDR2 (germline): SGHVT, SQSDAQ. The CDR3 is CASSGQGKGQPQHF. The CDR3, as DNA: TGTGCCAGCAGCGGACAGGGGAAGGGGCAGCCCCAGCATTTT.

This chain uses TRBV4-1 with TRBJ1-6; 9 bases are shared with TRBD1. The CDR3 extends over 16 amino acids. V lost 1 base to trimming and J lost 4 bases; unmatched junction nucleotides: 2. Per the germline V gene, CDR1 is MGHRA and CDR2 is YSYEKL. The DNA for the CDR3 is TGCGCCAGCAGCCAAGGTGGGACAGGGTATAATTCACCCCTCCACTTT. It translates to CASSQGGTGYNSPLHF.

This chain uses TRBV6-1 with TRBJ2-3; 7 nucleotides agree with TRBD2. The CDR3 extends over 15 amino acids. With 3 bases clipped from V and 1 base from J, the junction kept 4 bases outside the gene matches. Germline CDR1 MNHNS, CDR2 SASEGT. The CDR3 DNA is TGTGCCAGCAGTGACCTCGCGGGGGGCACAGATACGCAGTATTTT. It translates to CASSDLAGGTDTQYF.

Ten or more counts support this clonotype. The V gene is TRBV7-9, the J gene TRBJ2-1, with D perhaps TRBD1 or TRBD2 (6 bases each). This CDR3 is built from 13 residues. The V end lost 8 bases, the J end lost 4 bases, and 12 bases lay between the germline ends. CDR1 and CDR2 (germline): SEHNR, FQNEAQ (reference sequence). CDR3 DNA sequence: TGTGCCAGCGGGGGCGGGGAATACAATGAGCAGTTCTTC. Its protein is CASGGGEYNEQFF.

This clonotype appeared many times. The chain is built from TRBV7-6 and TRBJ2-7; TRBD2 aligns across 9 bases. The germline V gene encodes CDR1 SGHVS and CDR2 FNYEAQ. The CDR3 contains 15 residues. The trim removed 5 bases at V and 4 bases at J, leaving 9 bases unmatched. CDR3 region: CASSLEIAGVYEQYF. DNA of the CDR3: TGTGCCAGCAGCCTCGAGATAGCGGGGGTTTACGAGCAGTACTTC. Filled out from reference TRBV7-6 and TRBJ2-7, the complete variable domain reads GAGVSQSPRYKVTKRGQDVALRCDPISGHVSLYWYRQALGQGPEFLTYFNYEAQQDKSGLPNDRFSAERPEGSISTLTIQRTEQRDSAMYRCASSLEIAGVYEQYFGPGTRLTVT.

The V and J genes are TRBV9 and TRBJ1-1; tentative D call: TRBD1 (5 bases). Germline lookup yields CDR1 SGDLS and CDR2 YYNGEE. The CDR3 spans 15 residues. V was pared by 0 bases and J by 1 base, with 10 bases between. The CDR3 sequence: CASSVGVTENTEAFF. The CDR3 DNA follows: TGTGCCAGCAGCGTAGGGGTGACAGAGAACACTGAAGCTTTCTTT.